The 18 T cell receptor beta chains reported below all come from one sample, sequenced in a study of a mutant IDH1 vaccine in newly diagnosed glioma (dated by TCRdb to the early 2020s). Antigens of these TCRs are unknown. What this sample's time point label stands for: week 11, during vaccination. Each vaccine dose was 300 ug of a 20-mer mutant IDH1 peptide in Montanide, given subcutaneously with topical imiquimod. The receptor library was made with the immunoSEQ multiplex PCR assay. TCRdb re-hosts the immuneACCESS table, in-frame sequences only. Its copies lack some clones; in the studies checked, an unresolved V gene accounts for under half of them, and the cause for the rest is not known. Recorded for this sample are tens of thousands of clones; 60% to 80% of them occurred a single time. The top ten clones comprise approximately 10% of the sample. This specimen consisted of PBMCs, obtained from a glioma patient whose treatment included an IDH1 peptide vaccine. Receptor source: a young woman with glioma.

The V gene is TRBV7-9, the J gene TRBJ2-7, with D unclear. V lost 5 bases and J lost 0, with 5 bases in between. The CDR3 length is 12 residues. Germline values: CDR1 SEHNR, CDR2 FQNEAQ (reference sequence). CDR3 coding DNA: TGTGCCAGCAGCGCGAGCTCCTACGAGCAGTACTTC. Amino acid sequence: CASSASSYEQYF. Full variable domain (rest looked up from reference TRBV7-9 and TRBJ2-7): DTGVSQNPRHKITKRGQNVTFRCDPISEHNRLYWYRQTLGQGPEFLTYFQNEAQLEKSRLLSDRFSAERPKGSFSTLEIQRTEQGDSAMYLCASSASSYEQYFGPGTRLTVT.

The CDR3 DNA is TGCGCCAGCAGCCGGACTAGCGTTGGTGAGACCCAGTACTTC. The encoded protein is CASSRTSVGETQYF. The V call is TRBV5-1, the J call TRBJ2-5, with 9 bases aligning to TRBD2. The V gene's germline CDR1 is SGHRS and CDR2 YFSETQ. The CDR3 is 14 residues long. The trim removed 4 bases at V and 5 bases at J, leaving 6 bases unmatched. Looking up the rest from reference TRBV5-1 and TRBJ2-5 gives the full variable domain: KAGVTQTPRYLIKTRGQQVTLSCSPISGHRSVSWYQQTPGQGLQFLFEYFSETQRNKGNFPGRFSGRQFSNSRSEMNVSTLELGDSALYLCASSRTSVGETQYFGPGTRLLVL.

This chain uses TRBV30 with TRBJ2-5; possibly TRBD1 or TRBD2 for D (5 bases each). V was cut by 5 bases and J by 5 bases, with 18 bases left in between. CDR3 length: 14 amino acids. Germline CDR1 and CDR2: GTSNPN and SVGIG (reference sequence). The CDR3 nucleotides read TGTGCCTGGGGCAGGGACCAACGGAGGGAGACCCAGTACTTC. Translating gives CAWGRDQRRETQYF.

This rearrangement joins TRBV19 to TRBJ2-7, with TRBD2 identical over 9 bases. This CDR3 spans 13 amino acids. Germline values: CDR1 LNHDA, CDR2 SQIVND (reference sequence). V trimming: 5 bases; J trimming: 6 bases; junction bases outside the gene matches: 5. The DNA for the CDR3 is TGTGCCAGTAGTGCGGGACTAGCCTCCGAGCAGTACTTC. Amino acid sequence: CASSAGLASEQYF.

The chain couples TRBV9 to TRBJ2-6; 11 positions match TRBD1. Germline V CDR1 and CDR2: SGDLS, YYNGEE. The CDR3 is 16 amino acids. V trimming: 4 bases; J trimming: 8 bases; junction bases outside the gene matches: 8. The CDR3 coding sequence is TGTGCCAGCAGCTCCCCCAGGGACAGGGGGTCCAACGTCCTGACTTTC. Amino acid sequence: CASSSPRDRGSNVLTF.

This clone turned up a few times. The sample carries other DNA sequences with the same CDR3. The rearrangement uses TRBV18 and TRBJ1-1, with 8 bases that match TRBD1. The CDR3 consists of 13 residues. CDR1 and CDR2 (germline): KGHSH, LQKENI. V shed 5 bases, J shed 2 bases, and the junction held 1 base outside the gene matches. CDR3 in DNA: TGTGCCAGCTCAGGACAGGGCAACACTGAAGCTTTCTTT. Its protein is CASSGQGNTEAFF.

The V gene is TRBV29-1, the J gene TRBJ2-1; D not resolved. This CDR3 is 13 amino acids long. Germline CDR1 and CDR2: SQVTM and ANQGSEA. Trimming removed 0 bases at V and 8 bases at J, with 11 bases between. This chain's CDR3 is CSVEDTREYEQFF. For the CDR3, the DNA is TGCAGCGTTGAAGACACTCGCGAATATGAGCAGTTCTTC.

The rearrangement joins TRBV7-9 to TRBJ2-1; D is perhaps TRBD1 (7 bases). The CDR3 is 14 amino acids. V dropped 2 bases and J dropped 7 bases, with 12 bases sitting between them. Germline CDR1 and CDR2: SEHNR and FQNEAQ (reference sequence). The CDR3 region is CASSLTAGGNEQFF. The CDR3 DNA reads TGTGCCAGCAGCTTAACGGCAGGGGGGAATGAGCAGTTCTTC.

CDR3 in DNA: TGTGCCAGCAGCGTAGGGATCGGGGAGCTGTTTTTT. As protein: CASSVGIGELFF. V and J are TRBV9 and TRBJ2-2; no firm D call. Germline loops: CDR1 SGDLS, CDR2 YYNGEE. V lost 0 bases and J 7 bases, leaving 4 bases between the germline ends. The CDR3 runs to 12 residues.

This clone was detected only a few times. This chain links TRBV5-1 with TRBJ1-1; no clear D gene. Per germline, CDR1 SGHRS and CDR2 YFSETQ. There are 12 residues in the CDR3. Trimming shortened V by 0 bases and J by 7 bases, and 7 bases separated the two germline ends. This CDR3 reads CASSLEGNEAFF. The CDR3 DNA follows: TGCGCCAGCAGCTTGGAAGGGAATGAAGCTTTCTTT. Looking up the rest from reference TRBV5-1 and TRBJ1-1 gives the full variable domain: KAGVTQTPRYLIKTRGQQVTLSCSPISGHRSVSWYQQTPGQGLQFLFEYFSETQRNKGNFPGRFSGRQFSNSRSEMNVSTLELGDSALYLCASSLEGNEAFFGQGTRLTVV.

V and J are TRBV28 and TRBJ2-7; 13 bases agree with TRBD2. This CDR3 is built from 13 residues. Germline V gene sequence: CDR1 MDHEN, CDR2 SYDVKM. J gave up 6 bases and V 8 bases, and 4 bases lay outside the gene matches. This CDR3 reads CASLGLAGAEQYF. CDR3 bases: TGTGCCAGCCTAGGACTAGCGGGAGCCGAGCAGTACTTC.

This clone has a single count. The chain links TRBV4-3 to TRBJ2-5, with D possibly TRBD2 on 5 matching bases. V lost 2 bases and J 0 bases, leaving 13 bases between the germline ends. The CDR3 sequence is 16 residues long. CDR1 is LGHNA, CDR2 YSLEER, per germline. The CDR3 here is CASSQLLGKYQETQYF. The CDR3 DNA reads as TGCGCCAGCAGCCAACTACTAGGCAAATACCAAGAGACCCAGTACTTC.

The chain links TRBV25-1 to TRBJ1-1; 7 positions match TRBD1. Germline V gene sequence: CDR1 MGHDK, CDR2 SYGVNS. Trimming removed 7 bases from V and 4 bases from J; junction bases left unmatched: 6. This CDR3 has 13 residues. The CDR3 region has the DNA TGTGCCAGCAAGAGGGGGCCGGGCACTGAAGCTTTCTTT. It encodes CASKRGPGTEAFF.

V is TRBV4-1 and J is TRBJ2-7; D call uncertain. The V gene's germline CDR1 is MGHRA and CDR2 YSYEKL. V was pared by 1 base and J by 5 bases, with 12 bases between. The CDR3 sequence is 14 residues long. In nucleotides, the CDR3 is TGCGCCAGCAGCCAAGCCCCCAATCGCAACGAGCAGTACTTC. This gives the protein CASSQAPNRNEQYF.

This clone was found a few times. The chain joins TRBV5-4 to TRBJ2-7; 7 positions match TRBD1. Losses at the gene ends were 4 bases for V and 0 bases for J; bases not matched to a gene: 10. The CDR3 loop spans 16 amino acids. Looked up from germline, CDR1 is SGHNT and CDR2 is YYREEE (reference sequence). In nucleotides, the CDR3 is TGTGCCAGCAGCGCTGGGGGACAGTTCCTCTCCTACGAGCAGTACTTC. It translates to CASSAGGQFLSYEQYF. The variable domain in full, completed from reference TRBV5-4 and TRBJ2-7, reads ETGVTQSPTHLIKTRGQQVTLRCSSQSGHNTVSWYQQALGQGPQFIFQYYREEENGRGNFPPRFSGLQFPNYSSELNVNALELDDSALYLCASSAGGQFLSYEQYFGPGTRLTVT.

In DNA form, the CDR3 reads TGTGCCAGCAGCCCCCAATGTTGGGACAGGGTCTGTGATCGCACTGAAGCTTTCTTT. Amino acids: CASSPQCWDRVCDRTEAFF. The rearrangement joins TRBV11-2 to TRBJ1-1; 9 bases align to TRBD1. The CDR3 spans 19 residues. Germline-derived CDR1 and CDR2 are SGHAT and FQNNGV. Trimming took 5 bases from V and 4 from J; bases not matched to a gene: 20. The whole variable domain, remainder taken from reference TRBV11-2 and TRBJ1-1, is EAGVAQSPRYKIIEKRQSVAFWCNPISGHATLYWYQQILGQGPKLLIQFQNNGVVDDSQLPKDRFSAERLKGVDSTLKIQPAKLEDSAVYLCASSPQCWDRVCDRTEAFFGQGTRLTVV.

This chain links TRBV27 with TRBJ2-7; D call uncertain. V gave up 2 bases and J gave up 2 bases, with 7 bases separating them. In germline, CDR1 is MNHEY, CDR2 SMNVEV (reference sequence). The CDR3 spans 13 residues. CDR3 sequence reads: CASSLTPPYEQYF. CDR3 coding DNA: TGTGCCAGCAGTTTAACGCCCCCCTACGAGCAGTACTTC.

This clone occurred once. V is TRBV4-1 and J is TRBJ2-7; D call uncertain. V was shortened by 4 bases and J by 2 bases, with 9 bases between the two germline ends. Germline CDR1 reads MGHRA; CDR2 reads YSYEKL. The CDR3 is 13 amino acids. The CDR3 nucleotides read TGCGCCAGCAGCCCGGGCAGAACCTACGAGCAGTACTTC. Encoded protein: CASSPGRTYEQYF.